Below are 30 T cell receptor beta chains sequenced from a single sample in a study of cytomegalovirus exposure and HLA in healthy donors. The study ran its PCR with 60 Vbeta and 13 Jbeta primers. TCRdb's table, derived via immunoSEQ multiplex PCR, lists solely in-frame clones and lacks some. The profile shows around 180,000 clones, 75% to 85% of them singletons. Material: PBMCs. Every receptor here comes from a woman aged 45-59 years in good health and CMV-seropositive.

The chain is built from TRBV27 and TRBJ1-5; D might be TRBD1 (6 bases). Germline V gene lookup returns CDR1 MNHEY and CDR2 SMNVEV (reference sequence). This CDR3 region has 14 residues. V lost 3 bases and J 4 bases, leaving 10 bases between the germline ends. This chain's CDR3 is CASSFEGENQPQHF. CDR3 bases: TGTGCCAGCAGTTTTGAGGGGGAGAATCAGCCCCAGCATTTT.

J is TRBJ2-5 and V is TRBV7-3; the match to TRBD2 covers 8 bases. This CDR3 spans 15 amino acids. CDR1 SGHTA and CDR2 FQGTGA come from the germline V gene. The trim removed 3 bases at V and 1 base at J, leaving 4 bases unmatched. CDR3 coding DNA: TGTGCCAGCAGCTTGGTCGGGGGGGCCCAAGAGACCCAGTACTTC. It yields the protein CASSLVGGAQETQYF.

This chain connects TRBV30 to TRBJ2-7, with 11 bases aligning to TRBD1. This CDR3 comprises 14 residues. Germline V lookup: CDR1 GTSNPN, CDR2 SVGIG (reference sequence). V shed 1 base, J shed 5 bases, and the junction held 4 bases outside the gene matches. This CDR3 is CAWSAGTGGNEQYF. CDR3 coding DNA: TGTGCCTGGAGTGCGGGGACAGGGGGAAACGAGCAGTACTTC.

The chain joins TRBV6-1 to TRBJ2-7; D gene uncertain. Germline V gives CDR1 MNHNS, CDR2 SASEGT. V was trimmed by 0 bases and J by 2 bases, leaving 14 bases between them. The CDR3 is made up of 16 amino acids. CDR3 residues: CASSEASPWAPYEQYF. CDR3 coding DNA: TGTGCCAGCAGTGAAGCTAGTCCCTGGGCTCCCTACGAGCAGTACTTC.

The gene calls are TRBV19 and TRBJ1-2; D may be TRBD1 (5 bases). Germline V gives CDR1 LNHDA, CDR2 SQIVND (reference sequence). The CDR3 sequence is 14 residues long. V was clipped by 3 bases and J by 4 bases, with 12 bases between them. DNA for the CDR3: TGTGCCAGTAGTATGGCCGGCGGGGCCTATGGCTACACCTTC. Translated, it gives CASSMAGGAYGYTF.

The chain recombines TRBV11-2 with TRBJ1-1; D not resolved. Trimming took off 4 bases at V and 8 bases at J, with 14 bases between the two ends. The CDR3 totals 13 residues. Per the germline V gene, CDR1 is SGHAT and CDR2 is FQNNGV. The DNA for the CDR3 is TGTGCCAGCAGCTCCAACCTGGGCAGGGAAGCTTTCTTT. Protein: CASSSNLGREAFF.

The genes are TRBV7-2 and TRBJ2-7; 7 bases match TRBD1. CDR1 and CDR2 from the germline V gene are SGHTA and FQGNSA. This CDR3 comprises 14 residues. Trimming took 5 bases from V and 3 from J; bases not matched to a gene: 7. CDR3 sequence: CASSDLGQDYEQYF. CDR3 DNA: TGTGCCAGCAGCGATCTCGGACAGGACTACGAGCAGTACTTC.

CDR3 residues: CASSVAGGPRGYTF. In nucleotides, the CDR3 is TGTGCCAGCAGCGTAGCGGGGGGGCCTAGAGGCTACACCTTC. The gene calls are TRBV6-1 and TRBJ1-2; D may be TRBD1 (6 bases). The CDR3 runs 14 residues. The V end lost 6 bases, the J end lost 8 bases, and 19 bases lay between the germline ends. Looked up from germline, CDR1 is MNHNS and CDR2 is SASEGT.

This clone has just one count. J is TRBJ2-7 and V is TRBV10-3; TRBD2 matches at 7 bases. Germline V CDR1 and CDR2: ENHRY, SYGVKD. V trimming: 0 bases; J trimming: 7 bases; junction bases outside the gene matches: 12. The CDR3 is made up of 16 amino acids. The CDR3 DNA is TGTGCCATCAGTGAGTCGAGGTCTAGCGGACCTCTAGAGCAGTACTTC. It is translated as CAISESRSSGPLEQYF.

CDR3 loop: CASSQQGKRDSPLHF. The CDR3 nucleotides read TGTGCCAGCAGTCAGCAGGGGAAACGTGATTCACCCCTCCACTTT. The V and J genes are TRBV6-5 and TRBJ1-6, with a tentative D call TRBD1 (6 bases). This CDR3 contains 15 residues. The germline gives CDR1 MNHEY, CDR2 SVGAGI. Trimming cost V 5 bases and J 8 bases, with 16 bases left between them.

The table lists this clone with a count of one. This chain connects TRBV2 to TRBJ1-1; 7 nucleotides align to TRBD1. Germline CDR1 SNHLY, CDR2 FYNNEI. CDR3 length: 16 amino acids. The ends lost 4 bases at V and 4 bases at J; junction bases unmatched: 12. The CDR3: CASSASGSDRVTEAFF. CDR3 nucleotide sequence: TGTGCCAGCAGTGCCTCGGGTTCCGACAGGGTCACTGAAGCTTTCTTT.

The V call is TRBV5-1, the J call TRBJ1-6, with 8 bases fitting TRBD1. This CDR3 has 15 residues. Germline values: CDR1 SGHRS, CDR2 YFSETQ. V shed 0 bases, J shed 7 bases, and the junction held 3 bases outside the gene matches. Here the CDR3 reads CASSLAGGGNSPLHF. The DNA of the CDR3 is TGCGCCAGCAGCTTGGCAGGGGGCGGGAATTCACCCCTCCACTTT. Together with reference TRBV5-1 and TRBJ1-6, the CDR3 gives the full variable domain: KAGVTQTPRYLIKTRGQQVTLSCSPISGHRSVSWYQQTPGQGLQFLFEYFSETQRNKGNFPGRFSGRQFSNSRSEMNVSTLELGDSALYLCASSLAGGGNSPLHFGNGTRLTVT.

This clone was observed a few times. The gene calls are TRBV25-1 and TRBJ1-1; tentatively, D is TRBD1 (5 bases). V shed 5 bases and J shed 0 bases, with 10 bases lying between them. This CDR3 is 14 amino acids long. CDR1 and CDR2 from the germline V gene are MGHDK and SYGVNS. The CDR3 reads CASSPTVMNTEAFF. CDR3 in DNA: TGTGCCAGCAGTCCGACAGTCATGAACACTGAAGCTTTCTTT.

This chain connects TRBV10-2 to TRBJ2-3; perhaps TRBD1 as D (5 bases). Deletions cut 3 bases from V and 6 bases from J, with 7 bases between. Germline V gives CDR1 WSHSY, CDR2 SAAADI. The CDR3 extends over 12 amino acids. CDR3 protein: CASSEGADTQYF. CDR3 DNA: TGCGCCAGCAGTGAAGGGGCGGATACGCAGTATTTT.

The rearrangement links TRBV11-2 to TRBJ2-7; unclear D gene. CDR1 is SGHAT and CDR2 is FQNNGV in the germline V gene. CDR3 length: 13 residues. The germline V and J ends were trimmed by 1 base and 2 bases, with 6 bases remaining between them. The CDR3 loop is CASSLGSTYEQYF. The CDR3 DNA sequence: TGTGCCAGCAGCTTAGGTTCCACCTACGAGCAGTACTTC.

This clone was seen just once. This chain uses TRBV2 with TRBJ2-1; 8 bases fit TRBD2. The CDR3 runs to 13 residues. CDR1 and CDR2 (germline): SNHLY, FYNNEI. V shed 4 bases, J shed 14 bases, and the junction held 10 bases outside the gene matches. As DNA, the CDR3 is TGTGCCAGCAGTGCGAGTAGCGGGGATGGGGAGTTCTTC. Its protein is CASSASSGDGEFF.

V and J are TRBV2 and TRBJ1-2; 9 nucleotides agree with TRBD1. This CDR3 comprises 15 residues. Germline lookup yields CDR1 SNHLY and CDR2 FYNNEI. Trimming cost V 4 bases and J 6 bases; bases outside gene matches: 9. CDR3 nucleotide sequence: TGTGCCAGCAGTGCGTACAGGGGGCGGGAGGATGGCTACACCTTC. Residues: CASSAYRGREDGYTF.

V usage is TRBV7-2 and J usage is TRBJ2-7, with 15 positions matching TRBD2. Trimming removed 5 bases from V and 0 bases from J; junction bases left unmatched: 2. CDR3 length: 16 amino acids. Germline V gene lookup returns CDR1 SGHTA and CDR2 FQGNSA. The CDR3 nucleotides are TGTGCCAGCAGCCGGGGACTAGCGGGGGGCTCCTACGAGCAGTACTTC. Protein: CASSRGLAGGSYEQYF.

CDR3 loop: CASSIDPAGAGYTF. CDR3 nucleotides: TGTGCCAGTAGTATAGACCCCGCGGGAGCGGGCTACACCTTC. The rearrangement links TRBV19 to TRBJ1-2; D is unclear. CDR1 and CDR2 (germline): LNHDA, SQIVND (reference sequence). This CDR3 spans 14 amino acids. Trimming stripped 0 bases from V and 8 bases from J, with 13 bases between.

A few counts support this clone. V usage is TRBV7-9 and J usage is TRBJ1-6; D perhaps matches TRBD1 (5 bases). The V and J ends lost 3 bases and 9 bases respectively, with 9 bases between them. Germline V CDR1 and CDR2: SEHNR, FQNEAQ (reference sequence). The CDR3 totals 13 residues. CDR3 DNA: TGTGCCAGCAGCTTTGGGAGGGGTTCACCCCTCCACTTT. Its protein product is CASSFGRGSPLHF.

The chain employs TRBV21-1 and TRBJ2-7; the listed D gene, TRBD1, was not tested against the DNA. TRBV21-1 is noted as a pseudogene. The CDR3 consists of 16 residues. For the CDR3, the DNA is TGTGCCAGCAGCGTAATGTGTGACACAATCTCCTACGAGCAGTACTTC. It codes for CASSVMCDTISYEQYF.

J is TRBJ2-7 and V is TRBV5-4; the D is unclear. CDR3 size: 15 residues. Germline CDR1 reads SGHNT; CDR2 reads YYREEE (reference sequence). V gave up 4 bases and J gave up 2 bases, with 16 bases separating them. CDR3 sequence: CASSPGSEATYEQYF. The CDR3 region has the DNA TGTGCCAGCAGCCCCGGTTCCGAAGCCACCTACGAGCAGTACTTC.

J is TRBJ2-3 and V is TRBV2, with D unclear. Trimming stripped 3 bases from V and 0 bases from J, with 10 bases between. Per germline, CDR1 SNHLY and CDR2 FYNNEI. The CDR3 has 15 amino acids. Written as DNA, the CDR3 is TGTGCCAGCAGTGAGAAAATAACTAGCACAGATACGCAGTATTTT. As protein: CASSEKITSTDTQYF.

The chain uses TRBV9 and TRBJ2-5; 7 nucleotides agree with TRBD2. Trimming took 2 bases from V and 2 from J; bases not matched to a gene: 3. This CDR3 is 14 amino acids long. CDR1 is SGDLS, CDR2 YYNGEE, per germline. CDR3 bases: TGTGCCAGCAGCGTTGATAGCGGGCAAGAGACCCAGTACTTC. Amino acids: CASSVDSGQETQYF.

The chain recombines TRBV5-1 with TRBJ2-3; 11 bases align to TRBD1. This CDR3 is built from 15 residues. Trimming at V came to 4 bases and at J to 3 bases, leaving 4 bases not matched to a gene. Germline CDR1 is SGHRS and CDR2 is YFSETQ. CDR3 sequence: CASSRTGGGTDTQYF. In nucleotides, the CDR3 is TGCGCCAGCAGCCGGACAGGGGGCGGAACAGATACGCAGTATTTT.

In its sample, this clone is medium-sized. The V and J genes are TRBV7-6 and TRBJ2-1, with 10 bases lining up with TRBD2. The length of the CDR3 is 16 residues. Germline V gene data show CDR1 as SGHVS and CDR2 as FNYEAQ. J was trimmed by 1 base and V by 4 bases; bases with no gene match: 4. In DNA form, the CDR3 reads TGTGCCAGCAGCTACCGTAGCGGGGGGTCCTACAATGAGCAGTTCTTC. It translates to CASSYRSGGSYNEQFF.

This chain links TRBV30 with TRBJ1-2, with 8 bases matching TRBD1. V was clipped by 0 bases and J by 7 bases; unmatched bases: 13. Germline V lookup: CDR1 GTSNPN, CDR2 SVGIG (reference sequence). CDR3 size: 16 residues. As DNA, the CDR3 is TGTGCCTGGAGTGTACGAATTGGACAGGGATCTGCTGGCTACACCTTC. This sequence encodes CAWSVRIGQGSAGYTF.

The rearrangement links TRBV11-2 to TRBJ2-3; no clear D gene. This CDR3 is 11 amino acids long. Germline CDR1 reads SGHAT; CDR2 reads FQNNGV. Trimming removed 0 bases at V and 14 bases at J, with 9 bases between. This CDR3 reads CASSLEYRRYF. In DNA, the CDR3 is TGTGCCAGCAGCTTAGAATATCGGAGGTATTTT.

This chain connects TRBV5-6 to TRBJ2-7, with a possible D match to TRBD1 (6 bases). CDR1 SGHDT and CDR2 YYEEEE come from the germline V gene. This CDR3 comprises 13 residues. V was trimmed by 1 base and J by 3 bases, leaving 8 bases between them. CDR3 loop: CASSLWGLYEQYF. CDR3 DNA sequence: TGTGCCAGCAGCTTGTGGGGGCTCTACGAGCAGTACTTC.

This sequence joins TRBV29-1 and TRBJ1-2; D might be TRBD1 (6 bases). This CDR3 is 13 amino acids long. Germline loops: CDR1 SQVTM, CDR2 ANQGSEA. V gave up 5 bases and J gave up 3 bases, with 13 bases separating them. CDR3 residues: CSVQGRGDYGYTF. For the CDR3, the DNA is TGCAGCGTTCAGGGGAGGGGAGACTATGGCTACACCTTC.